The T cell receptor beta chain described here comes from a study of Ad26.COV2.S vaccination and SARS-CoV-2 variants. Points from the study as a whole: Vaccine and placebo recipients had comparable breadth of non-spike TCRs.

As to this clone: Its specificity is not known. The identical CDR3 is also encoded by other nucleotide sequences in the sample.

This CDR3 has 13 amino acids. Trimming cost V 3 bases and J 4 bases, with 7 bases left between them. The repertoire was sequenced with immunoSEQ multiplex PCR; TCRdb's copy has only in-frame clones and lacks some. The repertoire holds around 320,000 clones, about 82% seen once, with around 2% in the top ten. Treatment noted: over 15 received Ad26.COV2.S at low or high dose, single or two shots; roughly five received placebo; per-sample allocation not given. It was on day 63 after the first vaccine or placebo injection that samples were taken. The shot given was an Ad26 vector that makes Wuhan-strain SARS-CoV-2 spike.

The chain has TRBV12-3 or TRBV12-4 and TRBJ1-3; D is undetermined. The sample was peripheral blood, taken in a trial of Ad26.COV2.S vaccine versus placebo. This clonotype originated in a person between 18 and 59 years old who received the Ad26.COV2.S COVID-19 vaccine or a placebo. CDR3 amino acids: CASSLSQGNTIYF. For the CDR3, the DNA is TGTGCCAGCAGTTTGTCCCAGGGAAACACCATATATTTT.